These 4 T cell receptor beta chains originate from one sample sequenced in a study of blood T cell repertoires in COVID-19. Repertoires were generated with immunoSEQ multiplex PCR, while TCRdb's copy carries only in-frame clones and drops some. The sample lists under 200,000 clones; about four fifths were seen once. Sequenced input: PBMCs or T cells enriched from blood (not recorded which). These receptors came from a man aged 50-60 years who had recovered from COVID-19.

This clone showed up just once. The chain joins TRBV20-1 to TRBJ2-6, with TRBD2 as a possible D gene (5 bases). CDR3 length: 16 amino acids. Germline V CDR1 and CDR2: DFQATT, SNEGSKA (reference sequence). V lost 3 bases and J lost 2, with 14 bases in between. CDR3 amino acids: CSASPGKFPGANVLTF. CDR3 sequence (DNA): TGCAGTGCTAGTCCGGGGAAGTTCCCTGGGGCCAACGTCCTGACTTTC.

V is TRBV12-3 or TRBV12-4 and J is TRBJ1-2; D is ambiguous. The ends were cut back, 6 bases at V and 4 bases at J, with 12 bases in the middle. This CDR3 is 13 amino acids long. The CDR3 reads CASSLREGYGYTF. The CDR3 coding sequence is TGTGCCAGCAGCCTAAGGGAGGGCTATGGCTACACCTTC.

This chain uses TRBV19 with TRBJ2-3, with 10 nucleotides matching TRBD1. Germline CDR1 and CDR2: LNHDA and SQIVND (reference sequence). V lost 6 bases to trimming and J lost 3 bases; unmatched junction nucleotides: 3. There are 14 residues in the CDR3. This chain's CDR3 is CASRRGQGTDTQYF. DNA of the CDR3: TGTGCCAGTAGAAGGGGACAGGGGACAGATACGCAGTATTTT.

The rearrangement joins TRBV19 to TRBJ2-1, with 12 bases aligning to TRBD1. Trimming took 8 bases from V and 6 from J; bases not matched to a gene: 20. The CDR3 consists of 19 residues. CDR1 is LNHDA and CDR2 is SQIVND in the germline V gene (reference sequence). The CDR3 coding sequence is TGTGCCAGTGACCGCGGGACAGGGGGCGCTGGAACAAGGCTCAATGAGCAGTTCTTC. Protein sequence: CASDRGTGGAGTRLNEQFF.